This paragraph reports one T cell receptor beta chain. This entry comes from a study of control samples from healthy donors and cancer patients. V gave up 0 bases and J gave up 2 bases, with 8 bases separating them. Germline V lookup: CDR1 SGHRS, CDR2 YFSETQ. This CDR3 has 14 residues. Sequenced by immunoSEQ multiplex PCR; TCRdb stores in-frame clones only, minus some. This table holds 60,000 or so clones, 70% to 90% found once. The chain links TRBV5-1 to TRBJ2-5; TRBD1 is a possible D gene (6 bases). Sequenced sample: blood. The sequence was collected from a man aged 45-60 years in good health. The CDR3 reads CASSLADRQETQYF. As DNA, the CDR3 is TGCGCCAGCAGCTTGGCGGACAGACAAGAGACCCAGTACTTC. The whole variable domain, filled in from reference TRBV5-1 and TRBJ2-5, reads KAGVTQTPRYLIKTRGQQVTLSCSPISGHRSVSWYQQTPGQGLQFLFEYFSETQRNKGNFPGRFSGRQFSNSRSEMNVSTLELGDSALYLCASSLADRQETQYFGPGTRLLVL.